This section outlines one T cell receptor beta chain sequence together with its context. What it recognizes is unknown. This record comes from a study of siplizumab effects on memory and regulatory T cells. Whole-study results and caveats: There were only a minor fraction of alloreactive clones that mapped to unstimulated subsets. Naive T cells seemed more diverse than memory cells and seemed major alloresponse contributors.

Roughly 100,000 TCR templates underwent assay in every sample. Produced via immunoSEQ multiplex PCR; TCRdb's table is partial and in-frame only. The data show tens of thousands of clones, with 93% seen just once and roughly 7.1% held by the top ten. The CDR3 covers 16 residues. Germline CDR1 and CDR2: SGHRS and YFSETQ. V lost 4 bases and J lost 3, with 17 bases in between. Sequencing input: CD8+ T cells sorted from blood. The clonotype originates from a human donor in good health. The chain links TRBV5-1 to TRBJ2-1; D not certain. As DNA, the CDR3 is TGCGCCAGCAGCAGTACCGGGCTAGAGAGCTACAATGAGCAGTTCTTC. This codes for CASSSTGLESYNEQFF.